This TCR beta chain was sequenced for a study of cytomegalovirus exposure and HLA in healthy donors. Notes on the study in general: For TCR beta chains, V- and J-gene trimming was later linked to a missense DCLRE1C variant. TCR sequences were mostly rare, though some public TCRs occurred in many donors. The study listed 150 to 200 cytomegalovirus-associated TCR beta chains.

Unmatched junction bases numbered 16, after V lost 5 bases and J lost 2 bases. Germline V gene sequence: CDR1 SGHRS, CDR2 YFSETQ. This CDR3 is 18 amino acids long. Of note for this clone: Its antigen is still unknown.

In the PCR, 60 Vbeta and 13 Jbeta primers were used. Assay: immunoSEQ multiplex PCR; the TCRdb copy retains only in-frame clones and omits some. The sample records 150,000 to 200,000 clones, about two thirds being singletons. The chain couples TRBV5-1 to TRBJ1-5; 7 bases agree with TRBD1. The specimen was PBMCs. The receptor's source is a human donor in good health. DNA of the CDR3: TGCGCCAGCAGTCCGACAGGGTTCGTGTTAGGCGGCAATCAGCCCCAGCATTTT. It yields the protein CASSPTGFVLGGNQPQHF.